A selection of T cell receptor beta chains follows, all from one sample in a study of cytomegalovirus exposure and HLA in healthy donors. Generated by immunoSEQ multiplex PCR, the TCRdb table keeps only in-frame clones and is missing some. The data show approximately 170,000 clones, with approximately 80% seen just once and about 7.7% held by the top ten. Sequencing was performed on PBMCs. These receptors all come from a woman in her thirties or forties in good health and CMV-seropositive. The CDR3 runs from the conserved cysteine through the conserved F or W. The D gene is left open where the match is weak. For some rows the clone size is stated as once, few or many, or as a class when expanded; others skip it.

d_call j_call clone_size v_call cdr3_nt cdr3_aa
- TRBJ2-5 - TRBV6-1 TGTGCCAGCAGTGCCTACCAAGAGACCCAGTACTTC CASSAYQETQYF
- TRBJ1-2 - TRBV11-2 TGTGCCAGCAGCTTAGCATCGGAGTTTCACTATGGCTACACCTTC CASSLASEFHYGYTF
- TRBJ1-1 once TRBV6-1 TGTGCCAGCAAGTGGTCACAGTTTGAAGCTTTCTTT CASKWSQFEAFF
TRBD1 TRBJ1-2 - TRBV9 TGTGCCAGCAGCCCCCGGGACAGGGGGATGGGAGGCTACACCTTC CASSPRDRGMGGYTF
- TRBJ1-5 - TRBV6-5 TGTGCCAGCAGAGAGGATAGCAATCAGCCCCAGCATTTT CASREDSNQPQHF
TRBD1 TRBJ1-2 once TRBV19 TGTGCCAGTAGTCAAGGGGGTGCATACGCGACAGGGTTCAATGGCTACACCTTC CASSQGGAYATGFNGYTF
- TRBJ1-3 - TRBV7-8 TGTGCCAGCAGCTTAGTTGGAGGGGTGGGAAACACCATATATTTT CASSLVGGVGNTIYF
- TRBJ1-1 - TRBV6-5 TGTGCCAGTGCGGGGGGCACTGAAGCTTTCTTT CASAGGTEAFF
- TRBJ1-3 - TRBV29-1 TGCAGCGTTGTTTTTGTCGGACAAGGGCGAGGAACCATATATTTT CSVVFVGQGRGTIYF
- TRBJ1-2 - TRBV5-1 TGCGCCAGCAACGAACAGGGAACTGGTGGCTACACCTTC CASNEQGTGGYTF
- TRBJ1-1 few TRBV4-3 TGCGCCAGCAGCCAAGACCACATGACATCCACTGAAGCTTTCTTT CASSQDHMTSTEAFF
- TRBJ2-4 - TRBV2 TGTGCCAGCAGCCCTGGAGGGGGCAAAAACAGTCAGTACTTC CASSPGGGKNSQYF
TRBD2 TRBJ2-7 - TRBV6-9 TGTGCCAGCAGTTTCCTTGCAAAGGGACTAGCGGGGTCCTACGAGCAGTACTTC CASSFLAKGLAGSYEQYF
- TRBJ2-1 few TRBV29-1 TGCAGCGTTGTCCGGGTGAGCAATGAGCAGTTCTTC CSVVRVSNEQFF
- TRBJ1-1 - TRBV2 TGTGCCAGCAGTGATAGGAACACTGAAGCTTTCTTT CASSDRNTEAFF
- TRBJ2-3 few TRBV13 TGTGCCAGCAGCCCGCGGGGTTCGGGAGTGGCAGATACGCAGTATTTT CASSPRGSGVADTQYF
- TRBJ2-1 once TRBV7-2 TGTGCCAGCAGCTTAGCCTCAGTGCCGTACAATGAGCAGTTCTTC CASSLASVPYNEQFF
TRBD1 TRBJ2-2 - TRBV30 TGTGCCTGGAGGCTCTTTGGGCAGGGGGCTTTCGGGGAGCTGTTTTTT CAWRLFGQGAFGELFF
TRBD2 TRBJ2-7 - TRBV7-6 TGTGCCAGCAGCTTATCCCCCCCAGCGGGGGGTTCCTACGAGCAGTACTTC CASSLSPPAGGSYEQYF
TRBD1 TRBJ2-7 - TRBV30 TGTGCCTGGAGTGGTCCGGGACAGGGTGTAAACGAGCAGTACTTC CAWSGPGQGVNEQYF